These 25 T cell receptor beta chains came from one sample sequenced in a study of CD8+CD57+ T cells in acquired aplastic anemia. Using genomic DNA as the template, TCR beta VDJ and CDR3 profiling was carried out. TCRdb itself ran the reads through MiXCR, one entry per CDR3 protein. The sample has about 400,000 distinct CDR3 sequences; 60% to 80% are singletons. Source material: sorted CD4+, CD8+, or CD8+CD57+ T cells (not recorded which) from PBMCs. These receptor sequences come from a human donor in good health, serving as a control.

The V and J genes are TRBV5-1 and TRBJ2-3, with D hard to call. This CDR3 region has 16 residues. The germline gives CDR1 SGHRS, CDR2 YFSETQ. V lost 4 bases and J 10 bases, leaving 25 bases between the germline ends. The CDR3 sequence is CASSLVSSVLKRAQYF. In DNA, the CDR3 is TGCGCCAGCAGCCTGGTGTCGTCCGTACTCAAAAGGGCGCAGTATTTT.

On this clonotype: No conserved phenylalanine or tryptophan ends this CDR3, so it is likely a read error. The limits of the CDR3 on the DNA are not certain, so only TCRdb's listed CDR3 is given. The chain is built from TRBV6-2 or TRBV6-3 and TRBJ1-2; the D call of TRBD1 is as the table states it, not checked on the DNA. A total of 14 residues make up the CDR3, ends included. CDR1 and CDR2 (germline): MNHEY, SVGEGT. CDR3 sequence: CATSYAAGGQGYAP.

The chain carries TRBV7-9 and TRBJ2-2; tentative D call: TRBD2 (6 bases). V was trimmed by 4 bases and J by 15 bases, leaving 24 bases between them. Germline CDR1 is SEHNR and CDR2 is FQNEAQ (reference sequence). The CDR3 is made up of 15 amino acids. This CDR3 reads CASSWRGGFFGGMFF. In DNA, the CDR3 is TGTGCCAGCAGCTGGCGGGGTGGTTTCTTCGGTGGAATGTTTTTT.

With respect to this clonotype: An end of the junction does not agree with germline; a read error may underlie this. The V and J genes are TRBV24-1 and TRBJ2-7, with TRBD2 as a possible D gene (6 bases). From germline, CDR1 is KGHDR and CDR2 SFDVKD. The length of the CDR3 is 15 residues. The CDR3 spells CASSTGTVISYEQHF. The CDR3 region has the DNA TGTGCCAGCAGTACCGGGACTGTAATCTCCTACGAGCAGCACTTC.

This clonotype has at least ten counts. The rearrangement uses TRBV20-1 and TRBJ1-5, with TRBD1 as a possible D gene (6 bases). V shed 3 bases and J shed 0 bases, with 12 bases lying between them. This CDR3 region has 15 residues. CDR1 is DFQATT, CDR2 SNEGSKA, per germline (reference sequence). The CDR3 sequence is CSASRQAYSNQPQHF. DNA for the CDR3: TGCAGTGCTAGCAGACAGGCATATAGCAATCAGCCCCAGCATTTT.

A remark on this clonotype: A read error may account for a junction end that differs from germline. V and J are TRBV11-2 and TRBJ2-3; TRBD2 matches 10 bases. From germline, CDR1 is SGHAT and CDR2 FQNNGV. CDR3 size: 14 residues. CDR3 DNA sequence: TGTGCCATCAGCGGGAGGGCCAGTACAGATACGCAGTATTTT. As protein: CAISGRASTDTQYF.

The DNA of the CDR3 is TGTGCCAGCAGTGAAGACCGACTTTTTAACTATGGCTACACCTTC. This sequence encodes CASSEDRLFNYGYTF. The J gene is TRBJ1-2, the V gene TRBV2, with D hard to call. V was shortened by 1 base and J by 1 base, with 10 bases between the two germline ends. CDR1 SNHLY and CDR2 FYNNEI come from the germline V gene. This CDR3 is 15 amino acids long.

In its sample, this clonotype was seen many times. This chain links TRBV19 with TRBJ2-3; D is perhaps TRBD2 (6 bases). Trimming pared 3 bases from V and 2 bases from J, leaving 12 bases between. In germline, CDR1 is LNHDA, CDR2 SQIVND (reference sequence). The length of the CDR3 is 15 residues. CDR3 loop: CASSIRDSFTDTQYF. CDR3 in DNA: TGTGCCAGTAGTATTAGGGACTCCTTCACAGATACGCAGTATTTT. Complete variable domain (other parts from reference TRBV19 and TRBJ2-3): DGGITQSPKYLFRKEGQNVTLSCEQNLNHDAMYWYRQDPGQGLRLIYYSQIVNDFQKGDIAEGYSVSREKKESFPLTVTSAQKNPTAFYLCASSIRDSFTDTQYFGPGTRLTVL.

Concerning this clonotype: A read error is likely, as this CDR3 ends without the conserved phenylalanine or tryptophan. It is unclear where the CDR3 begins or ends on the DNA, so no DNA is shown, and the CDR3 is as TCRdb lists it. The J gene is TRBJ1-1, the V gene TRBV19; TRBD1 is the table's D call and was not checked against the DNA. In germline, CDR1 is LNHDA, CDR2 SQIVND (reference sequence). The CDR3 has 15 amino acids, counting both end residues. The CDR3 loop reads CASRNRERKETQYFL.

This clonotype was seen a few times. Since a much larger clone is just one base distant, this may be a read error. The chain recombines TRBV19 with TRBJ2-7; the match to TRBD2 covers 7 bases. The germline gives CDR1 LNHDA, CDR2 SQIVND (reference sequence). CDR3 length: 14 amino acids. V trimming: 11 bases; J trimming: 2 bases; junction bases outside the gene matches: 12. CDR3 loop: CAARGASGTYEQYF. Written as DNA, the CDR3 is TGTGCCGCCCGTGGGGCTAGCGGAACCTACGAGCAGTACTTC.

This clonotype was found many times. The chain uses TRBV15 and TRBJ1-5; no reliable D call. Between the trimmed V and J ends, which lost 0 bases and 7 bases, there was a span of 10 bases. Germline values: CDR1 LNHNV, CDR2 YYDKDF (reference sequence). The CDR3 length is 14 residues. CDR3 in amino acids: CATSRETSIQPQHF. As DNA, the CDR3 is TGTGCCACCAGCAGAGAGACCAGCATCCAGCCCCAGCATTTT.

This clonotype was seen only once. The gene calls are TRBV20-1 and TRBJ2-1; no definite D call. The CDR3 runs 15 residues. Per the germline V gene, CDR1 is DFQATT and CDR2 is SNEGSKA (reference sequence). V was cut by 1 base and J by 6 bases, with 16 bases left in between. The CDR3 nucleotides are TGCAGTGCTAGAGCGCCTCTTTGGGGTCCCAATGAGCAGTTCTTC. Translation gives CSARAPLWGPNEQFF.

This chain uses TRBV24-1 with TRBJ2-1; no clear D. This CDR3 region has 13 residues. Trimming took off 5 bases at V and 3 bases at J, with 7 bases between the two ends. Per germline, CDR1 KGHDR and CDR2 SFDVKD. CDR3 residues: CATSVQHYNEQFF. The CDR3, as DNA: TGTGCCACCAGTGTCCAACACTACAATGAGCAGTTCTTC.

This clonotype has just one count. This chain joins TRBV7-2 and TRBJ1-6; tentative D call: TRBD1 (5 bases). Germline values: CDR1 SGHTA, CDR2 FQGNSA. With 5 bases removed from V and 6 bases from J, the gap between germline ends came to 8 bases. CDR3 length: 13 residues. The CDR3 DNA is TGTACCAGCAGCCCAGACAGTAATTCACCCCTCCACTTT. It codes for CTSSPDSNSPLHF. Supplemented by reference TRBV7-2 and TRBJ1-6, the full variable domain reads GAGVSQSPSNKVTEKGKDVELRCDPISGHTALYWYRQSLGQGLEFLIYFQGNSAPDKSGLPSDRFSAERTGGSVSTLTIQRTQQEDSAVYLCTSSPDSNSPLHFGNGTRLTVT.

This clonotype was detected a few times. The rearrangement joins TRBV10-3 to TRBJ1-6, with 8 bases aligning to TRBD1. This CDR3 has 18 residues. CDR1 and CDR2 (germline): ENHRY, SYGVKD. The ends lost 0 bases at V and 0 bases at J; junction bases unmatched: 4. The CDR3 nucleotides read TGTGCCATCAGTGAGTCCAGGGGGCAGAGCTCCTATAATTCACCCCTCCACTTT. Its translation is CAISESRGQSSYNSPLHF.

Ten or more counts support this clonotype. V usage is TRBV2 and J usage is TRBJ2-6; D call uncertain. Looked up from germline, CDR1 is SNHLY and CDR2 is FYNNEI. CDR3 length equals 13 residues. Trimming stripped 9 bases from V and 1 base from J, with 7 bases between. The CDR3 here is CARTLSGANVLTF. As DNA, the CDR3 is TGTGCCAGGACCCTATCTGGGGCCAACGTCCTGACTTTC.

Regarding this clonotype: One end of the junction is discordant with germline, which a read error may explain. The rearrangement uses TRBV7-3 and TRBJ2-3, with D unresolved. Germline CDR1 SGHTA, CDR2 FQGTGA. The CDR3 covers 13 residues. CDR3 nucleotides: TGCGCCAGCAGCCCCCCCGTCCTGGATACGCAGTATTTT. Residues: CASSPPVLDTQYF.

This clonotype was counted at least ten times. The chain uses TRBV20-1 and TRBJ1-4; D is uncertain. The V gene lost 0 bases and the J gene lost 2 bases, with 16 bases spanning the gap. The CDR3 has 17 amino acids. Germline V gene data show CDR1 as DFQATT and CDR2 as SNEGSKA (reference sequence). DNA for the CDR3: TGCAGTGCTAGAGATCCTATCTTCCAAACGACTAATGAAAAACTGTTTTTT. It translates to CSARDPIFQTTNEKLFF.

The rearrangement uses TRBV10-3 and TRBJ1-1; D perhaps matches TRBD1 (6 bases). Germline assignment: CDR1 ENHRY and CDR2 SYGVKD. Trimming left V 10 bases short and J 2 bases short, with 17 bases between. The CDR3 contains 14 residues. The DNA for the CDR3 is TGTGCCAGCAGGGGCAGGGTTTTCAACACTGAAGCTTTCTTT. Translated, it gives CASRGRVFNTEAFF.

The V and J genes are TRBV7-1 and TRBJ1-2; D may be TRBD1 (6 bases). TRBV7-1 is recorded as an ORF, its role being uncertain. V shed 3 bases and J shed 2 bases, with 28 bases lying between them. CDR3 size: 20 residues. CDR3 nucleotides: TGTGCCAGCAGCTCTATTGGGGGCCCGACTTATTTAATAACAAACTATGGCTACACCTTC. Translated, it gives CASSSIGGPTYLITNYGYTF.

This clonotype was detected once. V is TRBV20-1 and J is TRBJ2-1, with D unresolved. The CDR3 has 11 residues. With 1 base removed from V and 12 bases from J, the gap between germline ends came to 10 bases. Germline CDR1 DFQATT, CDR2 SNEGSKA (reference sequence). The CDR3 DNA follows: TGCAGTGCTAGAGTTTTGAATACGCAGTTCTTC. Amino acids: CSARVLNTQFF.

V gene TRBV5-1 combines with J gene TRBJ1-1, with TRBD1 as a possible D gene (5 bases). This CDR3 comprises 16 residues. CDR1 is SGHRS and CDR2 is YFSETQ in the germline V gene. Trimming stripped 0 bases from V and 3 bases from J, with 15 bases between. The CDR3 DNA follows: TGCGCCAGCAGCTTGGGCGGTGAAGGGACCTACACTGAAGCTTTCTTT. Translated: CASSLGGEGTYTEAFF. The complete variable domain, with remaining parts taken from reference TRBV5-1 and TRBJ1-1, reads KAGVTQTPRYLIKTRGQQVTLSCSPISGHRSVSWYQQTPGQGLQFLFEYFSETQRNKGNFPGRFSGRQFSNSRSEMNVSTLELGDSALYLCASSLGGEGTYTEAFFGQGTRLTVV.

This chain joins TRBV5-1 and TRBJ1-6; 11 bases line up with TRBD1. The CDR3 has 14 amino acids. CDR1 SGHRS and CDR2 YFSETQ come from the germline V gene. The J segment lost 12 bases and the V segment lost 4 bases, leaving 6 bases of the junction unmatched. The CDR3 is CASSLGTGGLPLHF. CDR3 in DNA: TGCGCCAGCAGCCTCGGGACAGGGGGGTTACCCCTCCACTTT. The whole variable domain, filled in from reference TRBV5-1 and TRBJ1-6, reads KAGVTQTPRYLIKTRGQQVTLSCSPISGHRSVSWYQQTPGQGLQFLFEYFSETQRNKGNFPGRFSGRQFSNSRSEMNVSTLELGDSALYLCASSLGTGGLPLHFGNGTRLTVT.

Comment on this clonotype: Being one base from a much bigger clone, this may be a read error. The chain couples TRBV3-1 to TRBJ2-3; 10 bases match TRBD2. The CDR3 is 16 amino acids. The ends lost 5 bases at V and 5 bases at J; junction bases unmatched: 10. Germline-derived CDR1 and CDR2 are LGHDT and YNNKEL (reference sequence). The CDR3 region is CASSRSVRTSGDTQYF. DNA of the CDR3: TGTGCCAGCAGCAGATCGGTCAGGACTAGCGGAGATACGCAGTATTTT.

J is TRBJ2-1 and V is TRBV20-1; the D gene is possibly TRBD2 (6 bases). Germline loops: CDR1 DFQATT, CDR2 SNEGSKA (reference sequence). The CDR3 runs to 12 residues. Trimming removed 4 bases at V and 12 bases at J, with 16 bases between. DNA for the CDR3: TGCAGTGCTAAACGACTAGTCGATGGGCAGTTCTTC. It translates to CSAKRLVDGQFF.